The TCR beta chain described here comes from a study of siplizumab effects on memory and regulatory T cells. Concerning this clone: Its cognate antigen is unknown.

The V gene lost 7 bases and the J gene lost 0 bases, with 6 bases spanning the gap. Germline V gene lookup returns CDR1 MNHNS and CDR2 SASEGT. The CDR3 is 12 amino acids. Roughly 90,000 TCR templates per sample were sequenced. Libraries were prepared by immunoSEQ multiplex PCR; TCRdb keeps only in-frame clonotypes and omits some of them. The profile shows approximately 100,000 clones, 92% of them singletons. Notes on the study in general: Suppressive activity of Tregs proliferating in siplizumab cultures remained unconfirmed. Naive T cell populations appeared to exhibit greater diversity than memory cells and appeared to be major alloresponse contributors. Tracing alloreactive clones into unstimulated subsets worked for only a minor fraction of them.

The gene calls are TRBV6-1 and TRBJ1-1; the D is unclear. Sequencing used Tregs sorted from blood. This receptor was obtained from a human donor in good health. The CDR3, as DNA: TGTGCCAGCAAGGGAATGAACACTGAAGCTTTCTTT. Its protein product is CASKGMNTEAFF.